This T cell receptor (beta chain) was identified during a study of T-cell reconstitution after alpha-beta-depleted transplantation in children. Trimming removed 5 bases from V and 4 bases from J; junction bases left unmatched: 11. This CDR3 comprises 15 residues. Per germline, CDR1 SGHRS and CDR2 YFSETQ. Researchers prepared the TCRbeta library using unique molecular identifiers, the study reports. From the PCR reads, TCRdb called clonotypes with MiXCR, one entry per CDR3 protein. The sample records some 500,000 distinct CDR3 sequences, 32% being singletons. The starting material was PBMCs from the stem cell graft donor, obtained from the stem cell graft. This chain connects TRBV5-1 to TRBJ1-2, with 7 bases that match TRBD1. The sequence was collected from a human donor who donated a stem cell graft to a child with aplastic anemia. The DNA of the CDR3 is TGCGCCAGCAGTCTCGGAGGGGACAGATTCTATGGCTACACCTTC. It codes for CASSLGGDRFYGYTF.